This TCR beta chain was sequenced for a study of metastatic and nonmetastatic thyroid tumors. Study-level background: The comparison covered peripheral blood and tumor or nodule tissue in malignant and benign thyroid patients. Study outcomes and limitations: In both blood and tumor samples, TCR beta diversity was reported significantly higher for malignant than benign nodules.

Not a single patient had been given any form of treatment at any point before undergoing thyroid surgery. This clone was found a few times. As yet, its antigen is unknown. Germline V lookup: CDR1 SGHRS, CDR2 YFSETQ. The germline V and J ends were trimmed by 2 bases and 0 bases, with 6 bases remaining between them. This CDR3 is built from 15 residues. How the authors handled the data: In papillary thyroid cancer, a distant-metastasis classifier was built using CDR3 differences across clinicopathological groups. TCRdb re-clonotyped the PCR reads via MiXCR. It is TCRdb's table, rather than the study itself, that gives the V and J calls and clone size. The sample comprises roughly 6,800 clones, 25% to 30% of which are singletons, and approximately 19% rests with the top ten.

The receptor was derived from a female donor with papillary thyroid cancer or a benign thyroid nodule (not recorded which). Some clones in this sample may be carry-over from other donors' samples. The material sequenced was tumor tissue. J is TRBJ2-6 and V is TRBV5-1; D unresolved. CDR3 sequence: CASSLFASGANVLTF. The CDR3 DNA follows: TGCGCCAGCAGCTTATTTGCCTCTGGGGCCAACGTCCTGACTTTC.